This T cell receptor (beta chain) appears in the sequencing data of a study of cytomegalovirus exposure and HLA in healthy donors. Study-level background: It was reported in a later analysis that the same platform had been used for the 120 validation repertoires as for the 550 to 700 first-cohort repertoires. Study results and limitations: Clusters of TCRs from the first cohort tended to co-occur in the approximately 130 validation repertoires (as a later analysis found). There were some public TCRs occurring in many donors, but most TCR sequences were rare. The study designated 150 or so TCR beta chains cytomegalovirus-associated.

Worth noting for this clone: Its antigen is currently unknown.

Generated by immunoSEQ multiplex PCR, the TCRdb table keeps only in-frame clones and is missing some. The sample includes about 79,000 clones, under 95% of them seen just once. This CDR3 has 14 amino acids. Germline CDR1 MNHEY, CDR2 SMNVEV (reference sequence). Trimming took 3 bases from V and 3 from J; bases not matched to a gene: 4. The sample was PBMCs. J is TRBJ1-1 and V is TRBV27; 7 positions agree with TRBD1. The sequence came from a woman aged 25 to 39 in good health and CMV-seronegative. The CDR3 DNA reads TGTGCCAGCAGTTTCGAGGGACAGTACACTGAAGCTTTCTTT. Translated: CASSFEGQYTEAFF.